This T cell receptor beta chain was sequenced in a study of T-cell memory formation after mild COVID-19. Study-level information: The TCR clusters were mostly specific to one donor. Study outcomes and limitations: The main location of contracting CD4+ clones was CM and EM, and that of contracting CD8+ clones was EMRA. CD4+ bias marked clones expanding day 15 to 37, unlike balanced contracting clones.

TCRalpha and TCRbeta libraries used 5'RACE with constant-segment primers and UMIs. One entry per CDR3 protein results from TCRdb running MiXCR on the 5' RACE reads. The data show under 400,000 distinct CDR3 sequences, around 28% seen once. Details on this clonotype: Its antigen remains unidentified.

The CDR3 totals 16 residues. V was pared by 4 bases and J by 0 bases, with 12 bases between. Looked up from germline, CDR1 is LNHDA and CDR2 is SQIVND (reference sequence). Specimen: PBMCs or a T cell subset sorted from them (not recorded which). The rearrangement joins TRBV19 to TRBJ1-4, with D perhaps matching TRBD1 (5 bases). This TCR derives from an adult woman who had mild COVID-19 (a few samples of this study predate the infection). Cell type and time point are not known. The CDR3 region is CASSNRQSATNEKLFF. In DNA, the CDR3 is TGTGCCAGTAGTAACCGACAGAGCGCAACTAATGAAAAACTGTTTTTT. Supplemented by reference TRBV19 and TRBJ1-4, the full variable domain reads DGGITQSPKYLFRKEGQNVTLSCEQNLNHDAMYWYRQDPGQGLRLIYYSQIVNDFQKGDIAEGYSVSREKKESFPLTVTSAQKNPTAFYLCASSNRQSATNEKLFFGSGTQLSVL.